This TCR beta chain was obtained from a study of blood T cell repertoires in COVID-19 (dated by TCRdb to the early 2020s). With regard to the full study: Samples from collaborators originated in the United States, Italy and Spain and spanned both the acute and convalescent phases of COVID-19. Sample metadata almost always included a de-identified subject ID, COVID-19 status, age in years and sex. The prospective study material was composed of cDNA or gDNA derived from T cells, B-cell-depleted T cells, or PBMCs. Samples came from the ongoing ImmuneRACE study (first 160 participants) plus 1,254 subjects from 6 global collaborators. A freely available public database, intended as a resource for researchers studying the immune response to SARS-CoV-2, is where the repertoires were released. Where available, HLA class I and class II types were obtained from metadata supplied by the sample provider rather than from assay-based typing. Subjects who had been exposed to COVID-19, were actively infected with it, or had recovered from it provided the deeply sampled blood TCRbeta repertoires that made up the dataset. The investigation overall reported the following: How much clinical and demographic metadata was included differed by source and by participant, and the metadata was provided uncurated.

The sample holds one count of this clone. Its antigen remains undetermined. No base quality values were provided; no much bigger clone lies one nucleotide off. Cut back by 5 bases and 5 bases, the V and J ends lie 12 bases apart. The germline V gene encodes CDR1 LNHDA and CDR2 SQIVND (reference sequence). The CDR3 runs 14 amino acids, cysteine and phenylalanine included. Of the read, only the CDR3 DNA is kept; its 42 bases are in frame from base 1. Enrolling through a virtual design, the prospective study's participants ranged in age from roughly 18 to 89 years and lived across 24 United States geographic areas. In the prospective study, cohorts were assigned on the basis of participant-reported clinical history obtained from a screening survey and a study questionnaire. In the prospective study, whole blood, serum and a nasopharyngeal or oropharyngeal swab were collected from each participant by mobile phlebotomists. Over a 2-month period, participants in the prospective study had the option of providing additional blood draws and questionnaires. Prospective study blood samples were shipped either frozen or at room temperature before DNA extraction.

TCRbeta CDR3 regions were amplified from genomic DNA using the immunoSEQ Assay, a bias-controlled multiplex PCR. In the authors' own workflow: The number of nucleated cells in each sample was estimated from the amplification of reference gene primers within the assay. To quantify the absolute abundance of each unique TCRbeta CDR3 rearrangement, sequence reads were collapsed and filtered. For each sample, productive Simpson clonality was calculated as the square root of Simpson's diversity index over productive rearrangements. In its TCRdb copy, this immuneACCESS table keeps in-frame sequences only and misses some clones. Where compared with another copy, unresolved V genes explain less than half of these, and the others have no known cause. V, J and clone size are those of that table, while D and trimming were read from the DNA. In all, the sample holds about 200,000 clones, and 86% of those were seen once. Around 6% of the sample is taken by the ten largest.

The V and J segments used are TRBV19 and TRBJ2-2; TRBD2 is perhaps the D gene, given 6 matching bases. The sample comprised PBMCs or T cells enriched from blood (not recorded which). This TCR came from a man between 40 and 49 years old with acute COVID-19. The nucleotide sequence is TGTGCCAGTAGTCCCGGGAGCCGAACCGGGGAGCTGTTTTTT. It specifies CASSPGSRTGELFF.